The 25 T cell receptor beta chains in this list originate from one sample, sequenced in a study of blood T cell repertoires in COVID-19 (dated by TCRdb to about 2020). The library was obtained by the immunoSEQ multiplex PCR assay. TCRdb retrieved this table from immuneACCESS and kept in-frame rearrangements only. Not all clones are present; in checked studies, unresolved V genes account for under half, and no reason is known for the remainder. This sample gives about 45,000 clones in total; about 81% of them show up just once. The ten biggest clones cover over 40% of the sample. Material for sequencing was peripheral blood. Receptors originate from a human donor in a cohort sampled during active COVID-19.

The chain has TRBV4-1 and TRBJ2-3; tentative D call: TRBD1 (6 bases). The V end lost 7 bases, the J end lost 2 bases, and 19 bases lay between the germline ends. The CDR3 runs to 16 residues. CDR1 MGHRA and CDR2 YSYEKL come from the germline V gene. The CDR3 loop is CASTNTRGKITDTQYF. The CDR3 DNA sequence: TGCGCCAGCACCAACACGAGGGGGAAAATCACAGATACGCAGTATTTT.

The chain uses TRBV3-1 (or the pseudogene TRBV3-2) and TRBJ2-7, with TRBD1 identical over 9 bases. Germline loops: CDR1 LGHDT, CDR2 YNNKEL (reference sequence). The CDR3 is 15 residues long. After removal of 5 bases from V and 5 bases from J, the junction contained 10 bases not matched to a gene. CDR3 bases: TGTGCCAGCAGCACTGGGACAGGGTTCGGGGACGAGCAGTACTTC. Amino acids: CASSTGTGFGDEQYF.

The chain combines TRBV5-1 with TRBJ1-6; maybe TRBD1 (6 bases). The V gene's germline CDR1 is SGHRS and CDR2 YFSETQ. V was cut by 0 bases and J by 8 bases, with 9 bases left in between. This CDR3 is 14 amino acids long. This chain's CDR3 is CASSLGTGYSPLHF. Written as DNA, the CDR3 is TGCGCCAGCAGCTTGGGTACAGGGTATTCACCCCTCCACTTT.

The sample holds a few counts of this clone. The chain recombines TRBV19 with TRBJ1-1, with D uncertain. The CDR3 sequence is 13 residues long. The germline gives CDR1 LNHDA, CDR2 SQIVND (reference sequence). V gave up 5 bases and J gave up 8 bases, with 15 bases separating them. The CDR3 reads CASSHPPSQEAFF. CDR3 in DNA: TGTGCCAGTAGTCACCCGCCGTCGCAGGAAGCTTTCTTT.

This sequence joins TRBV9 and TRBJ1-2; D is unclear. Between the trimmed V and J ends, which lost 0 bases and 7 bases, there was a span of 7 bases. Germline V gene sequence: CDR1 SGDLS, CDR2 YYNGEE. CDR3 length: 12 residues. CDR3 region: CASSVAPGGYTF. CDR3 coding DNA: TGTGCCAGCAGCGTAGCCCCGGGTGGCTACACCTTC. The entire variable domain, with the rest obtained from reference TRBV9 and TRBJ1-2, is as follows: DSGVTQTPKHLITATGQRVTLRCSPRSGDLSVYWYQQSLDQGLQFLIQYYNGEERAKGNILERFSAQQFPDLHSELNLSSLELGDSALYFCASSVAPGGYTFGSGTRLTVV.

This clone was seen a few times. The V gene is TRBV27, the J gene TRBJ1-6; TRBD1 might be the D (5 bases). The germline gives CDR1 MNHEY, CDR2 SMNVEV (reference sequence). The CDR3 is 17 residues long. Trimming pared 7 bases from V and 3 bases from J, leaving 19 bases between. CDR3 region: CASTDRGIWGYNSPLHF. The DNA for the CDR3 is TGTGCCAGCACCGATCGGGGGATTTGGGGCTATAATTCACCCCTCCACTTT.

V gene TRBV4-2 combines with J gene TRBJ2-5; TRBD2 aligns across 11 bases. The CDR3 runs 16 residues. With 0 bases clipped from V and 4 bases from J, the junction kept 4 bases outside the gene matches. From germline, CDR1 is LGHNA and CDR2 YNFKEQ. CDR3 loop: CASSQDGTSGGETQYF. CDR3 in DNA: TGTGCCAGCAGCCAAGACGGGACTAGCGGAGGAGAGACCCAGTACTTC.

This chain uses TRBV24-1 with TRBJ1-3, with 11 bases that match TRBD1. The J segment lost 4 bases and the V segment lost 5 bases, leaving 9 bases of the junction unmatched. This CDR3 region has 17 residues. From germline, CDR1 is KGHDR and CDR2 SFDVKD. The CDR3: CATSAGQGVGVGNTIYF. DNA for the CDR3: TGTGCCACCAGTGCGGGACAGGGGGTTGGAGTCGGAAACACCATATATTTT.

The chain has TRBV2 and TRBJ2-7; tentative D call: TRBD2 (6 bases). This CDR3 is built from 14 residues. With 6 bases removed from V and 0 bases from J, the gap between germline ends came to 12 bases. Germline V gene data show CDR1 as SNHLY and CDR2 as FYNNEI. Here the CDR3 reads CASRGDSRSYEQYF. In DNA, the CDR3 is TGTGCCAGCAGGGGGGACTCGCGCTCCTACGAGCAGTACTTC.

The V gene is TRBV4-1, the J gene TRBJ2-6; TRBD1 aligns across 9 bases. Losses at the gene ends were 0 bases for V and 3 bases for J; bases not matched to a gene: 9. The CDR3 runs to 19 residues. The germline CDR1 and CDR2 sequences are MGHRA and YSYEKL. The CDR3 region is CASSQDRGQGTSGANVLTF. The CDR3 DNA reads TGCGCCAGCAGCCAAGACCGAGGACAGGGGACGAGTGGGGCCAACGTCCTGACTTTC.

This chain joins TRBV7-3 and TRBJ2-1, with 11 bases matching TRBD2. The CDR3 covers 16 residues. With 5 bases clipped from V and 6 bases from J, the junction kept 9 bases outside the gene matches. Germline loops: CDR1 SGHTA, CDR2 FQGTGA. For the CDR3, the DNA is TGTGCCAGCAGCCCTAATAGCGGGGGGGTAAGCAATGAGCAGTTCTTC. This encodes CASSPNSGGVSNEQFF.

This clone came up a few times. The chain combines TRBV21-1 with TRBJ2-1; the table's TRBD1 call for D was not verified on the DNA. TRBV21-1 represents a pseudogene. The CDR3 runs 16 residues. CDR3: CASSARHLRGHNEQFF. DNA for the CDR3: TGTGCCAGCAGCGCCCGACACCTTAGGGGTCACAATGAGCAGTTCTTC.

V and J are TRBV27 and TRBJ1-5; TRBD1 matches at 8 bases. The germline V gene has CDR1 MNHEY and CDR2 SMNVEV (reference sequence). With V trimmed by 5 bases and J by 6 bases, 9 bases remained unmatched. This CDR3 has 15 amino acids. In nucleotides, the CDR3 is TGTGCCAGCAGTGGGTTAACAGGGGGGGGTCAGCCCCAGCATTTT. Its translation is CASSGLTGGGQPQHF.

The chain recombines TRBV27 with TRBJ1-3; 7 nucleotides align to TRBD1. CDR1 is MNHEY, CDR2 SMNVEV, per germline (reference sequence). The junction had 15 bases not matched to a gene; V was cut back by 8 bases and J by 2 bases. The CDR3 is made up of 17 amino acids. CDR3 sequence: CASRPIYRGGPGNTIYF. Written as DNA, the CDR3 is TGTGCCAGCCGCCCCATATATAGAGGGGGCCCTGGAAACACCATATATTTT.

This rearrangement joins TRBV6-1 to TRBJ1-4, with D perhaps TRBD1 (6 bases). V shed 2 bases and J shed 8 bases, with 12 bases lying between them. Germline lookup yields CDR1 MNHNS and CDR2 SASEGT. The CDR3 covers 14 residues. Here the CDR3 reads CASSEHERGEKLFF. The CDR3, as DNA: TGTGCCAGCAGTGAACACGAAAGGGGGGAAAAACTGTTTTTT.

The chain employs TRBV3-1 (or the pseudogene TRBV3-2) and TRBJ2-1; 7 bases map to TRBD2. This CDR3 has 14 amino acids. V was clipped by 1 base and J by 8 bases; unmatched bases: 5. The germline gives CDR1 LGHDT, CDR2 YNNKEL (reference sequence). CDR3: CASSQATSAHEQFF. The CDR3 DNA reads TGTGCCAGCAGCCAAGCCACTAGCGCCCATGAGCAGTTCTTC.

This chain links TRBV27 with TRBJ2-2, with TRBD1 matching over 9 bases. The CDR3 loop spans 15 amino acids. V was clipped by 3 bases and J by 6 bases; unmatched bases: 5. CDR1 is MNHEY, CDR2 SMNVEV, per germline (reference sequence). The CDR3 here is CASSFLQGAPGELFF. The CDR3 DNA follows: TGTGCCAGCAGTTTCTTACAGGGGGCCCCCGGGGAGCTGTTTTTT.

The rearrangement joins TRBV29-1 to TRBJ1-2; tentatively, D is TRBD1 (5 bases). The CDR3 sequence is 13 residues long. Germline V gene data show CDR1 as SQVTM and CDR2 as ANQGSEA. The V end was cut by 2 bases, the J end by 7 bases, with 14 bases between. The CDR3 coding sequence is TGCAGCGTTGAATTGCGAGACGGGGGTGGCTACACCTTC. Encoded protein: CSVELRDGGGYTF.

This CDR3 reads CASRPEQGRTEAFF. The CDR3 DNA reads as TGTGCCAGCAGACCGGAACAGGGGCGGACTGAAGCTTTCTTT. The genes are TRBV3-1 (or the pseudogene TRBV3-2) and TRBJ1-1; 7 positions agree with TRBD1. CDR1 and CDR2 (germline): LGHDT, YNNKEL (reference sequence). This CDR3 has 14 residues. Trimming cost V 6 bases and J 5 bases; bases outside gene matches: 9.

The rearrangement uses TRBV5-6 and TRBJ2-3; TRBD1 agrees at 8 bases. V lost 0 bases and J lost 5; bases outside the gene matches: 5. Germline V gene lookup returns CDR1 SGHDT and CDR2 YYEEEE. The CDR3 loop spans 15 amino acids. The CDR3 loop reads CASSLGQGKGDTQYF. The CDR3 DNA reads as TGTGCCAGCAGCTTGGGACAGGGGAAAGGAGATACGCAGTATTTT.

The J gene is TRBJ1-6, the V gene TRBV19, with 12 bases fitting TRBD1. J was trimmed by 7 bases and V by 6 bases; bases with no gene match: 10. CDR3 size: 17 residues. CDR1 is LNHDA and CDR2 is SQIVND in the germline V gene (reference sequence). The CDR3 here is CASRRPGQGAQNSPLHF. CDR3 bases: TGTGCCAGTAGGAGACCGGGACAGGGGGCTCAGAATTCACCCCTCCACTTT.

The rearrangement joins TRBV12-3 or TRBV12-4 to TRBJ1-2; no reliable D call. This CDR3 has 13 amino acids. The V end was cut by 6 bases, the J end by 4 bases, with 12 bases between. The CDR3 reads CASRPGGPYGYTF. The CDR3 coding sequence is TGTGCCAGCAGACCCGGCGGGCCCTATGGCTACACCTTC.

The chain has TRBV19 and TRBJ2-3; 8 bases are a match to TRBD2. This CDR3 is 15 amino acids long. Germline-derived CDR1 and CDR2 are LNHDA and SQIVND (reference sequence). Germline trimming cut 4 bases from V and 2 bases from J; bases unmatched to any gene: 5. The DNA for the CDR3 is TGTGCCAGTAGTAAGGTGGGACTAGTCACAGATACGCAGTATTTT. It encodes CASSKVGLVTDTQYF.

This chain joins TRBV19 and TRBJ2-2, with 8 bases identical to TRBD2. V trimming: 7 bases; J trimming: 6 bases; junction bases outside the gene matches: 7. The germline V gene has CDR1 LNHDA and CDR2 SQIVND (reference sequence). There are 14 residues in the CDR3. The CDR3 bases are TGTGCCAGTACGACTAGCGTCTGGTCCGGGGAGCTGTTTTTT. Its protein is CASTTSVWSGELFF.

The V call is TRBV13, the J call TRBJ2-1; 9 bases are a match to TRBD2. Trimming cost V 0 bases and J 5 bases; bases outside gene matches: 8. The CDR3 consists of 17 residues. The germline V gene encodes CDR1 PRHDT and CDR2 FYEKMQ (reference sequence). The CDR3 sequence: CASSLGRLAGGHNEQFF. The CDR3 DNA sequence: TGTGCCAGCAGCTTAGGTCGGCTGGCGGGGGGGCACAATGAGCAGTTCTTC.